The 26 T cell receptor beta chains below were found in one sample sequenced in a study of blood T cell repertoires in COVID-19. Method: immunoSEQ multiplex PCR; TCRdb's copy keeps in-frame clones and lacks some. The sample lists some 150,000 clones, approximately 85% occurring once. Sample: peripheral blood. These receptors were obtained from a man in his 60s who had recovered from COVID-19.

V usage is TRBV6-5 and J usage is TRBJ1-1; D gene uncertain. The CDR3 loop spans 11 amino acids. V was cut by 11 bases and J by 8 bases, with 15 bases left in between. CDR1 MNHEY and CDR2 SVGAGI come from the germline V gene. For the CDR3, the DNA is TGTGCCTCACTGTTCGCGGGGGAAGCTTTCTTT. This translates into CASLFAGEAFF.

V gene TRBV7-3 combines with J gene TRBJ2-2; D gene ambiguous. CDR3 size: 14 residues. V lost 5 bases and J lost 7, with 14 bases in between. Germline V gene data show CDR1 as SGHTA and CDR2 as FQGTGA. The CDR3 nucleotides read TGTGCCAGCAGCCCTAGTCGGAGCAACGGGGAGCTGTTTTTT. It codes for CASSPSRSNGELFF.

The chain recombines TRBV18 with TRBJ1-2; weak D call: TRBD1 (5 bases). The length of the CDR3 is 14 residues. The V and J ends lost 3 bases and 6 bases respectively, with 14 bases between them. Germline lookup yields CDR1 KGHSH and CDR2 LQKENI. CDR3 sequence (DNA): TGTGCCAGCTCACCTGGAGGGGAGGATAATGGCTACACCTTC. Protein sequence: CASSPGGEDNGYTF.

This clone occurred a few times. CDR3 in DNA: TGTGCCAGCAGCACCGGACAGGGGATTTTTTTAAACAATGAGCAGTTCTTC. Its protein is CASSTGQGIFLNNEQFF. The V call is TRBV7-9, the J call TRBJ2-1; 9 bases fit TRBD1. CDR1 is SEHNR and CDR2 is FQNEAQ in the germline V gene (reference sequence). CDR3 length: 17 residues. Unmatched junction bases numbered 13, after V lost 5 bases and J lost 5 bases.

The rearrangement uses TRBV7-9 and TRBJ1-5; a weak D match, TRBD1 (5 bases). CDR3 length: 14 amino acids. V was trimmed by 1 base and J by 5 bases, leaving 9 bases between them. Germline-derived CDR1 and CDR2 are SEHNR and FQNEAQ (reference sequence). The CDR3 nucleotides read TGTGCCAGCAGCTTAGACAGGTCCGATCAGCCCCAGCATTTT. Translating it yields CASSLDRSDQPQHF.

J is TRBJ2-2 and V is TRBV9, with 10 bases fitting TRBD2. In germline, CDR1 is SGDLS, CDR2 YYNGEE. This CDR3 has 19 amino acids. The V gene end was trimmed by 4 bases and the J gene end by 0 bases; junction bases not matched to a gene: 12. CDR3 loop: CASSSSVLAGGSNTGELFF. The DNA of the CDR3 is TGTGCCAGCAGCTCCTCGGTGTTAGCGGGGGGTTCGAACACCGGGGAGCTGTTTTTT.

The chain links TRBV21-1 to TRBJ2-4; the table calls TRBD1, which could not be checked here. TRBV21-1 is a recognized pseudogene. The CDR3 contains 11 residues. DNA of the CDR3: TGTGCCAGCAGCAAGGGACAGGGGATTTACTTC. Its protein is CASSKGQGIYF.

This chain connects TRBV20-1 to TRBJ2-7; D is uncertain. V was clipped by 4 bases and J by 1 base, with 5 bases between them. The CDR3 is 11 residues long. Germline V gives CDR1 DFQATT, CDR2 SNEGSKA (reference sequence). The CDR3 DNA reads as TGCAGTGCTATCCTTTCCTACGAGCAGTACTTC. It codes for CSAILSYEQYF.

There are many counts of this clone. The chain couples TRBV29-1 to TRBJ2-2, with a weak D call TRBD2 (5 bases). V lost 1 base, J lost 8 bases, and 11 bases lay in between. This CDR3 has 13 residues. Looked up from germline, CDR1 is SQVTM and CDR2 is ANQGSEA. The CDR3 sequence: CSVEAGLGGELFF. The CDR3 DNA reads as TGCAGCGTTGAAGCGGGGTTAGGGGGGGAGCTGTTTTTT.

The V gene is TRBV6-5, the J gene TRBJ1-1; TRBD1 agrees at 8 bases. The CDR3 consists of 15 residues. Germline CDR1 reads MNHEY; CDR2 reads SVGAGI. The V segment lost 2 bases and the J segment 7 bases; nucleotides outside the gene matches: 9. For the CDR3, the DNA is TGTGCCAGCAGTTACCCCCCGACAGGGGAGGGTGAAGCTTTCTTT. Translating gives CASSYPPTGEGEAFF.

This clone was counted only a few times. In nucleotides, the CDR3 is TGTGCCAGCGACAGGCAGGCCTATGGCTACACCTTC. This translates into CASDRQAYGYTF. This chain uses TRBV6-5 with TRBJ1-2, with D possibly matching TRBD1 (6 bases). V was clipped by 8 bases and J by 4 bases, with 11 bases between them. The CDR3 extends over 12 amino acids. Germline V gene lookup returns CDR1 MNHEY and CDR2 SVGAGI.

The chain carries TRBV9 and TRBJ1-2, with D hard to call. Trimming removed 4 bases from V and 4 bases from J, with 20 bases in between. The CDR3 contains 16 residues. Germline V gene lookup returns CDR1 SGDLS and CDR2 YYNGEE. CDR3 nucleotide sequence: TGTGCCAGCAGCCCGAGGCATCAAGGCGAGGGCTATGGCTACACCTTC. This translates into CASSPRHQGEGYGYTF.

CDR3 protein: CASSQDRRGGQTDTQYF. The CDR3 DNA follows: TGCGCCAGCAGCCAAGATCGGCGGGGGGGCCAGACAGATACGCAGTATTTT. The genes are TRBV4-1 and TRBJ2-3; 9 bases are shared with TRBD2. Trimming cost V 0 bases and J 3 bases; bases outside gene matches: 7. The CDR3 sequence is 17 residues long. CDR1 is MGHRA and CDR2 is YSYEKL in the germline V gene.

The chain joins TRBV2 to TRBJ2-1; 10 bases are a match to TRBD2. The CDR3 runs to 16 residues. Germline-derived CDR1 and CDR2 are SNHLY and FYNNEI. The V gene end was trimmed by 5 bases and the J gene end by 5 bases; junction bases not matched to a gene: 9. CDR3 DNA: TGTGCCAGCAGTACCCAAGCGGGGGGGGTTAACAATGAGCAGTTCTTC. Translation gives CASSTQAGGVNNEQFF.

The chain has TRBV19 and TRBJ1-4; D remains unclear. The V and J ends lost 7 bases and 0 bases respectively, with 15 bases between them. Germline values: CDR1 LNHDA, CDR2 SQIVND (reference sequence). The CDR3 runs 16 residues. CDR3 nucleotide sequence: TGTGCCAGTACCCCTGGGCGGACTGCAACTAATGAAAAACTGTTTTTT. It encodes CASTPGRTATNEKLFF.

The chain employs TRBV2 and TRBJ2-1, with a possible D match to TRBD1 (5 bases). V was cut by 8 bases and J by 7 bases, with 15 bases left in between. The CDR3 is 13 residues long. The germline gives CDR1 SNHLY, CDR2 FYNNEI. CDR3 loop: CASGLDRNNEQFF. The CDR3 DNA is TGTGCCAGCGGGTTAGACAGAAATAATGAGCAGTTCTTC.

J is TRBJ1-1 and V is TRBV10-2, with 7 bases matching TRBD1. J lost 2 bases, V lost 5 bases, and 5 bases had no gene match. The CDR3 loop spans 14 amino acids. Germline CDR1 and CDR2: WSHSY and SAAADI. As DNA, the CDR3 is TGCGCCAGCAGTTTGACAGGGACTAACACTGAAGCTTTCTTT. Translating it yields CASSLTGTNTEAFF.

The chain recombines TRBV9 with TRBJ1-1, with 7 bases lining up with TRBD1. V gave up 4 bases and J gave up 2 bases; unmatched junction bases: 8. Germline V CDR1 and CDR2: SGDLS, YYNGEE. The CDR3 loop spans 15 amino acids. The CDR3 sequence is CASSRSGTDNTEAFF. The CDR3 DNA is TGTGCCAGCAGCCGTAGCGGGACAGACAACACTGAAGCTTTCTTT.

The chain links TRBV18 to TRBJ1-1; 8 bases are a match to TRBD1. The junction had 12 bases not matched to a gene; V was cut back by 2 bases and J by 7 bases. The CDR3 sequence is 16 residues long. Germline CDR1 KGHSH, CDR2 LQKENI. The CDR3 bases are TGTGCCAGCTCACCAACAGCGACAGGGGCGACCTTTGAAGCTTTCTTT. Residues: CASSPTATGATFEAFF.

The chain couples TRBV14 to TRBJ1-2, with 7 bases identical to TRBD1. V dropped 4 bases and J dropped 8; count of bases not matched to a gene: 10. The germline V gene has CDR1 SGHDN and CDR2 FVKESK. The CDR3 contains 14 residues. The DNA of the CDR3 is TGTGCCAGCAGCCGACCAGCAGGGGGATTGGGCTACACCTTC. Translated, it gives CASSRPAGGLGYTF.

The chain carries TRBV6-2 or TRBV6-3 and TRBJ1-4, with D possibly being TRBD1 (6 bases). From germline, CDR1 is MNHEY and CDR2 SVGEGT. The length of the CDR3 is 16 residues. With 1 base removed from V and 3 bases from J, the gap between germline ends came to 12 bases. The CDR3, as DNA: TGTGCCAGCAGTTACTACTTTCGGACAGCTAATGAAAAACTGTTTTTT. Protein: CASSYYFRTANEKLFF.

V and J are TRBV7-6 and TRBJ2-2; 7 nucleotides agree with TRBD2. The V segment lost 4 bases and the J segment 2 bases; nucleotides outside the gene matches: 4. CDR3 length: 15 amino acids. Germline-derived CDR1 and CDR2 are SGHVS and FNYEAQ. The CDR3 coding sequence is TGTGCCAGCAGCTCGGGGGGTATCAACACCGGGGAGCTGTTTTTT. Encoded protein: CASSSGGINTGELFF.

The chain employs TRBV7-9 and TRBJ2-5, with a tentative D call TRBD1 (5 bases). Germline lookup yields CDR1 SEHNR and CDR2 FQNEAQ (reference sequence). This CDR3 is 12 amino acids long. Trimming removed 2 bases at V and 8 bases at J, with 9 bases between. The CDR3 spells CASSLTGQTQYF. The CDR3 nucleotides read TGTGCCAGCAGCTTAACAGGCCAAACCCAGTACTTC.

The rearrangement links TRBV19 to TRBJ1-2; no definite D call. The CDR3 spans 15 residues. The germline V gene has CDR1 LNHDA and CDR2 SQIVND (reference sequence). V was clipped by 5 bases and J by 3 bases, with 16 bases between them. CDR3 amino acids: CASSPRIDSHYGYTF. The CDR3 DNA reads as TGTGCCAGTAGTCCCCGCATAGACTCACACTATGGCTACACCTTC.

This chain connects TRBV11-2 to TRBJ2-3, with 14 positions matching TRBD2. V lost 4 bases, J lost 5 bases, and 5 bases stayed unmatched. This CDR3 has 16 amino acids. In germline, CDR1 is SGHAT, CDR2 FQNNGV. The CDR3 sequence: CASSSTSGGEIDTQYF. In nucleotides, the CDR3 is TGTGCCAGCAGCTCGACTAGCGGGGGGGAAATAGATACGCAGTATTTT. Using reference TRBV11-2 and TRBJ2-3 for the parts outside the CDR3, the full variable domain is EAGVAQSPRYKIIEKRQSVAFWCNPISGHATLYWYQQILGQGPKLLIQFQNNGVVDDSQLPKDRFSAERLKGVDSTLKIQPAKLEDSAVYLCASSSTSGGEIDTQYFGPGTRLTVL.

This chain links TRBV5-6 with TRBJ2-3; 9 positions match TRBD2. The CDR3 has 15 amino acids. With 5 bases clipped from V and 2 bases from J, the junction kept 6 bases outside the gene matches. Looked up from germline, CDR1 is SGHDT and CDR2 is YYEEEE. DNA of the CDR3: TGTGCCAGCAGACTAGGCGGGGGGGCCACAGATACGCAGTATTTT. It encodes CASRLGGGATDTQYF. Full variable domain (missing parts from reference TRBV5-6 and TRBJ2-3): DAGVTQSPTHLIKTRGQQVTLRCSPKSGHDTVSWYQQALGQGPQFIFQYYEEEERQRGNFPDRFSGHQFPNYSSELNVNALLLGDSALYLCASRLGGGATDTQYFGPGTRLTVL.